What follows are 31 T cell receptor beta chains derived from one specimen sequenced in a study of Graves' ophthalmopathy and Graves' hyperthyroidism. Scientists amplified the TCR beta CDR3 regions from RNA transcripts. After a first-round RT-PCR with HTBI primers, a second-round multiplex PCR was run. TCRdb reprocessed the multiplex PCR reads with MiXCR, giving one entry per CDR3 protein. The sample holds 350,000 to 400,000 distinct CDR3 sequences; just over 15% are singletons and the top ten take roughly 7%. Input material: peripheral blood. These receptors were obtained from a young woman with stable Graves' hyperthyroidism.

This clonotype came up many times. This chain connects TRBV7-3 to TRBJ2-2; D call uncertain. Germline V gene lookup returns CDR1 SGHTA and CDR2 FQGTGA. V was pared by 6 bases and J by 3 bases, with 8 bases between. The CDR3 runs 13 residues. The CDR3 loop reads CASRVVDTGELFF. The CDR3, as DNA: TGTGCCAGCAGGGTAGTGGACACCGGGGAGCTGTTTTTT.

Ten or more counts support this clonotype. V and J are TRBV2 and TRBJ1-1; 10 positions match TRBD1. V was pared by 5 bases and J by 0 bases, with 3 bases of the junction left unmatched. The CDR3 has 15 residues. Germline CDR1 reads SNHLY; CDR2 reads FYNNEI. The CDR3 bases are TGTGCCAGCAGTCGGACAGGGGGAATGAACACTGAAGCTTTCTTT. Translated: CASSRTGGMNTEAFF.

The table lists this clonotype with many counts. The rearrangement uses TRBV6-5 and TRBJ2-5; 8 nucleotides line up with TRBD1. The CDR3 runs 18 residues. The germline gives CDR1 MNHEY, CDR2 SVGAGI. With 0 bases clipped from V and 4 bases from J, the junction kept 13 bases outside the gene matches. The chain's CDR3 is CASSYSYERQGIRETQYF. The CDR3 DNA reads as TGTGCCAGCAGTTACTCGTATGAGAGACAGGGGATTAGAGAGACCCAGTACTTC.

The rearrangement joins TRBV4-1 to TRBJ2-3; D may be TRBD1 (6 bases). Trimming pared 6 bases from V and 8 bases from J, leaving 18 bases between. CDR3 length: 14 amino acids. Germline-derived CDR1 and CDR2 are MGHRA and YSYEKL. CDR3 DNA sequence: TGCGCCAGCAGGAAGAGGCAGGGGTTTGTTACGCAGTATTTT. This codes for CASRKRQGFVTQYF.

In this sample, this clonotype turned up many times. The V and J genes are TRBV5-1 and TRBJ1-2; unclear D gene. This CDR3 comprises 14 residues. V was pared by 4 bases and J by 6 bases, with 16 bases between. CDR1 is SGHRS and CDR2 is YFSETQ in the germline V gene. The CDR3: CASSLETTDDGYTF. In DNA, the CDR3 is TGCGCCAGCAGCCTGGAAACGACGGACGATGGCTACACCTTC.

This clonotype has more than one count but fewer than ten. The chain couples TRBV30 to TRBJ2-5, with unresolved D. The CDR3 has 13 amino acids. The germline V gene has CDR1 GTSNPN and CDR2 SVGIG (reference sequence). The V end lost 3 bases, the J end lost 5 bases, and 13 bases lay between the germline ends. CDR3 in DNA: TGTGCCTGGAGCCGCATGGGGTCGGAGACCCAGTACTTC. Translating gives CAWSRMGSETQYF.

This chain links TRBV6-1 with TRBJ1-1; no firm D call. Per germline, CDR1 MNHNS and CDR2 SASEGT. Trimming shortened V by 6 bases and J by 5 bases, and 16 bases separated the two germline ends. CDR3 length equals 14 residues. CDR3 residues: CASSHDRGRTEAFF. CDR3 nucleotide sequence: TGTGCCAGCAGCCACGACCGAGGGAGGACTGAAGCTTTCTTT.

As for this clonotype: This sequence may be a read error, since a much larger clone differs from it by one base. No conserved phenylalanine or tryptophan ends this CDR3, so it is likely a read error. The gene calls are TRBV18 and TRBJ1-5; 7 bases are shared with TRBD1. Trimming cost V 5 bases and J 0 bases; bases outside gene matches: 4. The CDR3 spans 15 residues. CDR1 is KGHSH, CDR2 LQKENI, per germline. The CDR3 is CASSTGTASNQPQHL. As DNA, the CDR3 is TGTGCCAGCTCAACTGGGACAGCTAGCAATCAGCCCCAGCATTTG.

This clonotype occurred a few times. The CDR3 DNA reads as TGCAGTGCTAGTGCTCCGGGACGGACCTACGAGCAGTACTTC. It translates to CSASAPGRTYEQYF. The rearrangement links TRBV20-1 to TRBJ2-7; D assignment may be TRBD1 or TRBD2 (5 bases each). The germline V and J ends were trimmed by 3 bases and 2 bases, with 14 bases remaining between them. Germline V lookup: CDR1 DFQATT, CDR2 SNEGSKA (reference sequence). The CDR3 covers 14 residues.

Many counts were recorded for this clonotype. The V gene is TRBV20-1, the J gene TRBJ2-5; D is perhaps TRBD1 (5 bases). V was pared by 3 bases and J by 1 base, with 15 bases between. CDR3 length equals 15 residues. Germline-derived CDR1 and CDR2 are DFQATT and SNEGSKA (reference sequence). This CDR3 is CSARNRSKLQETQYF. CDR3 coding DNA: TGCAGTGCTAGGAACAGGTCGAAACTCCAAGAGACCCAGTACTTC.

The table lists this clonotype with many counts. The CDR3 spells CASSITHNQPQHF. The CDR3 DNA sequence: TGTGCCAGCAGTATCACCCACAATCAGCCCCAGCATTTT. V and J are TRBV6-1 and TRBJ1-5; no definite D call. This CDR3 is 13 amino acids long. Trimming took off 5 bases at V and 3 bases at J, with 8 bases between the two ends. Germline CDR1 and CDR2: MNHNS and SASEGT.

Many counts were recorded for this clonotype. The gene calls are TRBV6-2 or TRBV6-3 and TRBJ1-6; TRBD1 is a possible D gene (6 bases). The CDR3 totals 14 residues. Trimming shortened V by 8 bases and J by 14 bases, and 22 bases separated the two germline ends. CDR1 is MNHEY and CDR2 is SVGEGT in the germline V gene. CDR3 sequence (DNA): TGTGCCAGCCGACCTGCCACAGGGATTATTACCCTCCACTTT. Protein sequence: CASRPATGIITLHF.

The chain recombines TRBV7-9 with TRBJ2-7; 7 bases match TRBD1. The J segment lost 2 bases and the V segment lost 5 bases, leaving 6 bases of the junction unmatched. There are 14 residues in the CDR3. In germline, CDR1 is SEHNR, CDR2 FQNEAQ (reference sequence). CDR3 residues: CASSDDRETYEQYF. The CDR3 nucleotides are TGTGCCAGCAGCGATGACAGGGAAACCTACGAGCAGTACTTC. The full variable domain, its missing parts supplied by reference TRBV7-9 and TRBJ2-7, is DTGVSQNPRHKITKRGQNVTFRCDPISEHNRLYWYRQTLGQGPEFLTYFQNEAQLEKSRLLSDRFSAERPKGSFSTLEIQRTEQGDSAMYLCASSDDRETYEQYFGPGTRLTVT.

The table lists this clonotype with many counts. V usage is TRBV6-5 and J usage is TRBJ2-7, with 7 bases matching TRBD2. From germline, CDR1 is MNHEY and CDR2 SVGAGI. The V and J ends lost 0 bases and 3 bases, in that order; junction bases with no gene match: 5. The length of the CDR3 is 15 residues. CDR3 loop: CASSYSAGDFYEQYF. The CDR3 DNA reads TGTGCCAGCAGTTACTCCGCGGGGGACTTCTACGAGCAGTACTTC.

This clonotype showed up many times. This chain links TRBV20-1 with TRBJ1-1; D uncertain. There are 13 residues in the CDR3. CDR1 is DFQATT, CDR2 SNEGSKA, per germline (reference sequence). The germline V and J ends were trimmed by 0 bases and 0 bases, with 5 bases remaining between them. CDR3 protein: CSARDNMNTEAFF. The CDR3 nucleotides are TGCAGTGCTAGAGATAACATGAACACTGAAGCTTTCTTT.

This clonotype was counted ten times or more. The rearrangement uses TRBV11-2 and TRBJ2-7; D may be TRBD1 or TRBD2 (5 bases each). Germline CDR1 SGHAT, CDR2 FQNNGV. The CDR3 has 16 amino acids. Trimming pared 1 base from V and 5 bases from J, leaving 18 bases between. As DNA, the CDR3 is TGTGCCAGCAGCTTAGGTAGGAGGACAACCGGAAACGAGCAGTACTTC. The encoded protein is CASSLGRRTTGNEQYF.

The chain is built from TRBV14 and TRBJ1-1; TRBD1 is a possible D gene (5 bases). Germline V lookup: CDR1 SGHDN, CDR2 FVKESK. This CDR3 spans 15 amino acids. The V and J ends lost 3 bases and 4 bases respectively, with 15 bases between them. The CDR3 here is CASSQRAGLGTEAFF. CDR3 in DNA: TGTGCCAGCAGCCAGAGGGCAGGGTTGGGCACTGAAGCTTTCTTT.

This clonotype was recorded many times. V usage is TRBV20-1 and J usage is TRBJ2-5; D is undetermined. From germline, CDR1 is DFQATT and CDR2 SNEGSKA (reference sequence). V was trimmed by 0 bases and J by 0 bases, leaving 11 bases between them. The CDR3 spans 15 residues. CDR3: CSARDLGQDQETQYF. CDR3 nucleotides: TGCAGTGCTAGAGACCTTGGGCAGGACCAAGAGACCCAGTACTTC.

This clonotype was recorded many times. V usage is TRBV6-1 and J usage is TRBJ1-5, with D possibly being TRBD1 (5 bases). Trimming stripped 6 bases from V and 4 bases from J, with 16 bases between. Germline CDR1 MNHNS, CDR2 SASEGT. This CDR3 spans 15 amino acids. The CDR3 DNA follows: TGTGCCAGCAGCCTAGACGTTTCAGGGAATCAGCCCCAGCATTTT. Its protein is CASSLDVSGNQPQHF.

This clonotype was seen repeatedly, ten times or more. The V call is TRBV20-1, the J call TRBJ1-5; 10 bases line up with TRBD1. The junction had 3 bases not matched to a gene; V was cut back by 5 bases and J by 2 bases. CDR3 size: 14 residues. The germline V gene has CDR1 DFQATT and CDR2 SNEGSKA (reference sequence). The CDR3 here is CSAGDRGGNQPQHF. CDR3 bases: TGCAGTGCTGGGGACAGGGGAGGCAATCAGCCCCAGCATTTT.

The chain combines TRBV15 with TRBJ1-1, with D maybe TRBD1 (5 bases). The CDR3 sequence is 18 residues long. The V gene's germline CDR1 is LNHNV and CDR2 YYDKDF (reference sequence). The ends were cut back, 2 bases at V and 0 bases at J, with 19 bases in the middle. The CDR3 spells CATSRWGSAGLMNTEAFF. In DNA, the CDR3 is TGTGCCACCAGCAGATGGGGGTCCGCGGGGCTCATGAACACTGAAGCTTTCTTT.

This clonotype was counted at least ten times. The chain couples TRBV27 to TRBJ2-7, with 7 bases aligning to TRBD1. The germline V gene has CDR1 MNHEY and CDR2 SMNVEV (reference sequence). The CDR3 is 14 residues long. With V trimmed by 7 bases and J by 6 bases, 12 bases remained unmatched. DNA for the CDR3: TGTGCCAGCATCTCAAAGGGGGCGAGCACCGAGCAGTACTTC. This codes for CASISKGASTEQYF.

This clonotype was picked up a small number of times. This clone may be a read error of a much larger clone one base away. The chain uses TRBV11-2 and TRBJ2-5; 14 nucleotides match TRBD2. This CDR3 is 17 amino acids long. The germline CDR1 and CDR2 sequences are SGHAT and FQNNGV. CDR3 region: CASSFNPGLAGEETKYF. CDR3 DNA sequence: TGTGCCAGCAGCTTTAACCCGGGACTAGCGGGGGAAGAGACCAAGTACTTC.

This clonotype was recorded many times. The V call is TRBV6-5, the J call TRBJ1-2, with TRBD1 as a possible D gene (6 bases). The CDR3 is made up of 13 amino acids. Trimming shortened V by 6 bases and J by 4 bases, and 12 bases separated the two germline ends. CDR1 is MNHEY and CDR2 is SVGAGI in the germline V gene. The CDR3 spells CASRMTGVYGYTF. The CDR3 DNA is TGTGCCAGCAGGATGACAGGCGTCTATGGCTACACCTTC.

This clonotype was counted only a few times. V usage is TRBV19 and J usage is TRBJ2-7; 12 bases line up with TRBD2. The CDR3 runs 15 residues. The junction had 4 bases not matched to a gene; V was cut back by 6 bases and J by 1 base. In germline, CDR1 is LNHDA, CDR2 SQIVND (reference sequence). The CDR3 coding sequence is TGTGCCAGTAGACAAACTAGCGGGGGGTCCTACGAGCAGTACTTC. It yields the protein CASRQTSGGSYEQYF.

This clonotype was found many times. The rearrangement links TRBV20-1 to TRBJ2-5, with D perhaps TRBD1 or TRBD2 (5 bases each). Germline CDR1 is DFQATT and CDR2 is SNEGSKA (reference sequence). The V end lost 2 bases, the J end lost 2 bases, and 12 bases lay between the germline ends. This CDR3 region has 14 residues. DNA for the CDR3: TGCAGTGCTAGATCGGGACGGATACAAGAGACCCAGTACTTC. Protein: CSARSGRIQETQYF.

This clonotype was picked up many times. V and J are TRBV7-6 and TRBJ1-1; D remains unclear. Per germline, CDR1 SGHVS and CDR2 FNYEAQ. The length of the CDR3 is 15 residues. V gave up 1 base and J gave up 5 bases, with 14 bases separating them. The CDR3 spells CASSLEAESWTEAFF. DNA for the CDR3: TGTGCCAGCAGCTTAGAGGCTGAGTCGTGGACTGAAGCTTTCTTT. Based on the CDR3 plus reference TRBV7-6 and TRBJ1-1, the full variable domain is GAGVSQSPRYKVTKRGQDVALRCDPISGHVSLYWYRQALGQGPEFLTYFNYEAQQDKSGLPNDRFSAERPEGSISTLTIQRTEQRDSAMYRCASSLEAESWTEAFFGQGTRLTVV.

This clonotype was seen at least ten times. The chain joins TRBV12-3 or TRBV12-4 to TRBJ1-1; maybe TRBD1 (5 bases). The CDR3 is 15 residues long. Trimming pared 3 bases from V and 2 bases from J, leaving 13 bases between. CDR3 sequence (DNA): TGTGCCAGCAGTTTCGCAGGGAGAGGTAACACTGAAGCTTTCTTT. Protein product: CASSFAGRGNTEAFF.

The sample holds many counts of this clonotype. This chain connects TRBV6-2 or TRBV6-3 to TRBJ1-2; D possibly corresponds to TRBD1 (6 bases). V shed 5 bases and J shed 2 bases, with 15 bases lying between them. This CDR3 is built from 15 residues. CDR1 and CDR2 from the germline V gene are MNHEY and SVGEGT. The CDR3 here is CASSQPRQANYGYTF. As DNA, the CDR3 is TGTGCCAGCAGTCAGCCCCGACAGGCGAACTATGGCTACACCTTC.

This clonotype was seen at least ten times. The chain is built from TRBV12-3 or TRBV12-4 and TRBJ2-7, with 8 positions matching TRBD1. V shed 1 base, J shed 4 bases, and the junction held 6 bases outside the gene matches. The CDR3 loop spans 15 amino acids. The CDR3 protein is CASSLELGTGYEQYF. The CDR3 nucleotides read TGTGCCAGCAGTTTAGAACTAGGGACAGGATACGAGCAGTACTTC.

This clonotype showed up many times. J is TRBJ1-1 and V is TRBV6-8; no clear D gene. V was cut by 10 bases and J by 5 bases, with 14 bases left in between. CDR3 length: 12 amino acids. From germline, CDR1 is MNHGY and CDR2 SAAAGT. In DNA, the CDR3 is TGTGCCACCATAAGTGTTCGGACTGAAGCTTTCTTT. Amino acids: CATISVRTEAFF.